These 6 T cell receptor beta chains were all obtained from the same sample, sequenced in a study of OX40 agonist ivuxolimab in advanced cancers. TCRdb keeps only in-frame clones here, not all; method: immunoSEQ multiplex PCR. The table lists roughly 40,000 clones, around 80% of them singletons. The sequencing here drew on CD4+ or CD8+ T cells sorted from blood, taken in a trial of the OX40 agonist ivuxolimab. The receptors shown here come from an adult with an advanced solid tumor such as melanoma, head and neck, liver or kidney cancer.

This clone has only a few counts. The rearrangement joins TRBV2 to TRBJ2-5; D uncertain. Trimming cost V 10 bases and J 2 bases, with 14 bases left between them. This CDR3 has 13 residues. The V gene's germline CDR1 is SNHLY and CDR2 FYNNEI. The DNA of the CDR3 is TGTGCCACCCCTCTCGCGGATCAAGAGACCCAGTACTTC. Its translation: CATPLADQETQYF.

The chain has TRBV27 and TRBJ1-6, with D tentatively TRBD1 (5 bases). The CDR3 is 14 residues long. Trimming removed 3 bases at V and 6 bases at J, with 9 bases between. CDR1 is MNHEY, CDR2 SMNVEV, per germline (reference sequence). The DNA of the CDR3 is TGTGCCAGCAGTTTGGGGGGTTTTAATTCACCCCTCCACTTT. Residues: CASSLGGFNSPLHF.

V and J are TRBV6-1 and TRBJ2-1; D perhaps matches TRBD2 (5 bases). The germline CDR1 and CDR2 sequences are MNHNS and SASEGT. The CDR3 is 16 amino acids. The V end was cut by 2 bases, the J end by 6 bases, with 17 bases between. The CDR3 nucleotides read TGTGCCAGCAGTGAATTCACTAGACTCGGGTCCAATGAGCAGTTCTTC. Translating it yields CASSEFTRLGSNEQFF.

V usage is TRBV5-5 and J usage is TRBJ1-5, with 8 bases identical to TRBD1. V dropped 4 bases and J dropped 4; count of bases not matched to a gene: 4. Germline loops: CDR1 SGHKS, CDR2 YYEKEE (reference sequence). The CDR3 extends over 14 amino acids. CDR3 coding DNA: TGTGCCAGCAGCCCCCGGACAGGGAATCAGCCCCAGCATTTT. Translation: CASSPRTGNQPQHF. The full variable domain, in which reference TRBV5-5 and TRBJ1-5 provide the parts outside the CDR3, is DAGVTQSPTHLIKTRGQQVTLRCSPISGHKSVSWYQQVLGQGPQFIFQYYEKEERGRGNFPDRFSARQFPNYSSELNVNALLLGDSALYLCASSPRTGNQPQHFGDGTRLSIL.

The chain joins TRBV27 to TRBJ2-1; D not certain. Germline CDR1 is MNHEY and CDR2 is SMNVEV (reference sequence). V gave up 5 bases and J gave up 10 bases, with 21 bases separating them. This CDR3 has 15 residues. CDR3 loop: CASSLTPLSVWEQFF. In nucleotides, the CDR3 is TGTGCCAGCAGTCTTACCCCCCTTTCAGTTTGGGAGCAGTTCTTC.

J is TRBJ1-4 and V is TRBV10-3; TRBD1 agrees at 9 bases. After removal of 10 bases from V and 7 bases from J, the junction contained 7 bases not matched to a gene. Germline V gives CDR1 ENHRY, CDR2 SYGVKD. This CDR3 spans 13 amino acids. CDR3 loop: CATSDRGLEKLFF. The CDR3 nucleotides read TGTGCCACTTCGGACAGGGGTCTTGAAAAACTGTTTTTT.